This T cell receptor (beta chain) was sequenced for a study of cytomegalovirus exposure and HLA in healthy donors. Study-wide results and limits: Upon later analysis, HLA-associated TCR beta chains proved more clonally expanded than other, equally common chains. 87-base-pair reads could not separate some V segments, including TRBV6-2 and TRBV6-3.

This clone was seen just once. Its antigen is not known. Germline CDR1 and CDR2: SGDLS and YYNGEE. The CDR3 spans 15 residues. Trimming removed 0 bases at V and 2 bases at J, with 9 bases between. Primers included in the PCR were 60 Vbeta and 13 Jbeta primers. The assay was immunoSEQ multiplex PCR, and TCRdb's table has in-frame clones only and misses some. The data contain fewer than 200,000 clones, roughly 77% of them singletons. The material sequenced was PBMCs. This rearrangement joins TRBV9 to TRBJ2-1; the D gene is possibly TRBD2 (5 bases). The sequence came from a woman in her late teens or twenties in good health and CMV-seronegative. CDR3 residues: CASSVASTAYNEQFF. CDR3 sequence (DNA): TGTGCCAGCAGCGTAGCTAGCACTGCCTACAATGAGCAGTTCTTC. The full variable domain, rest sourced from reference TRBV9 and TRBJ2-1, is DSGVTQTPKHLITATGQRVTLRCSPRSGDLSVYWYQQSLDQGLQFLIQYYNGEERAKGNILERFSAQQFPDLHSELNLSSLELGDSALYFCASSVASTAYNEQFFGPGTRLTVL.